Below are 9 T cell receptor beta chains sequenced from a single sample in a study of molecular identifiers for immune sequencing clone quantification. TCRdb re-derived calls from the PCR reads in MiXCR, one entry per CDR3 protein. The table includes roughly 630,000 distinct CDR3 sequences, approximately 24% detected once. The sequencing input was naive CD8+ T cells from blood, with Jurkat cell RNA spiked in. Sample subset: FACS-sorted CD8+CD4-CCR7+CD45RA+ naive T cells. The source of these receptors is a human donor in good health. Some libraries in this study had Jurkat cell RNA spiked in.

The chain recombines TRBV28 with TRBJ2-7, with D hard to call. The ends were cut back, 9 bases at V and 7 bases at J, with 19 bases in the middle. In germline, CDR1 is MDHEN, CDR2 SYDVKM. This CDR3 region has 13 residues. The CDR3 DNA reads TGTGCCAGTCTCGGGCTCCGGATAGGTGAGCAGTACTTC. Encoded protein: CASLGLRIGEQYF.

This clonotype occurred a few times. For the CDR3, the DNA is TGCGCCAGCAGCTATTTTTCGGGACAGGGGATGACAGATACGCAGTATTTT. Translated: CASSYFSGQGMTDTQYF. This sequence joins TRBV5-1 and TRBJ2-3, with 10 bases lining up with TRBD1. Trimming took 3 bases from V and 3 from J; bases not matched to a gene: 10. The CDR3 spans 17 residues. The germline CDR1 and CDR2 sequences are SGHRS and YFSETQ.

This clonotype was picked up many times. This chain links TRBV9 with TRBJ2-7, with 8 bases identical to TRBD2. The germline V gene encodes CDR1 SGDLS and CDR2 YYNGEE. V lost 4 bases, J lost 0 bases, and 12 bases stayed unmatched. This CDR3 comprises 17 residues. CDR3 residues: CASSPVGRGTHSYEQYF. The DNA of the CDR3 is TGTGCCAGCAGCCCAGTCGGGAGGGGGACTCACTCCTACGAGCAGTACTTC.

The CDR3 sequence is CASSSFGQNYEQYF. CDR3 nucleotide sequence: TGTGCCAGCAGTTCCTTTGGGCAGAATTACGAGCAGTACTTC. The rearrangement uses TRBV27 and TRBJ2-7; no clear D. This CDR3 comprises 14 residues. Between the trimmed V and J ends, which lost 4 bases and 4 bases, there was a span of 14 bases. Germline assignment: CDR1 MNHEY and CDR2 SMNVEV (reference sequence).

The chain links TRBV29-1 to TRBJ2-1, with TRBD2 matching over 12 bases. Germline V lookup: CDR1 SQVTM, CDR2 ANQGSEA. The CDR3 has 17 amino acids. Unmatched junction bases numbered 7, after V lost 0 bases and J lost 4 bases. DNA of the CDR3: TGCAGCGTTGAAGATCCGCTAGCGGGAGGGCGATACAATGAGCAGTTCTTC. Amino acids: CSVEDPLAGGRYNEQFF.

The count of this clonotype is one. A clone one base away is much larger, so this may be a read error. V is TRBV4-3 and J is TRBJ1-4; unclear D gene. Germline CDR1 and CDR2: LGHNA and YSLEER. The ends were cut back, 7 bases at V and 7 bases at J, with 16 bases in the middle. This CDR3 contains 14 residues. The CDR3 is CASNPDLQSEKLFF. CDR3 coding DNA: TGCGCCAGCAACCCGGACCTACAGTCTGAAAAACTGTTTTTT.

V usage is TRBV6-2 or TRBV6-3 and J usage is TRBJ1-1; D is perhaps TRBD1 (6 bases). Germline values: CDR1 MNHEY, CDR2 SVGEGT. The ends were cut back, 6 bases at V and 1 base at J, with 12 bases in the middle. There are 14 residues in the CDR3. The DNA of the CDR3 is TGTGCCAGCAGCATAAGGGGGGCGAACACTGAAGCTTTCTTT. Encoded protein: CASSIRGANTEAFF.

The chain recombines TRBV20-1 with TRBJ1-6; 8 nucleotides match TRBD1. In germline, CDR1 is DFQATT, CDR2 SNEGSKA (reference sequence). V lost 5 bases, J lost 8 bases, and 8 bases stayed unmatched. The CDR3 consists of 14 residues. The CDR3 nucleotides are TGCAGTGCTTCAGAGCCGACAGGGGATTCACCCCTCCACTTT. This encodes CSASEPTGDSPLHF.

The CDR3 region has the DNA TGCGCCAGCAGCCAAGGTTTGCGGGAGGTATACGAGCAGTACTTC. This translates into CASSQGLREVYEQYF. The V gene is TRBV4-3, the J gene TRBJ2-7; 8 nucleotides agree with TRBD2. V lost 1 base to trimming and J lost 4 bases; unmatched junction nucleotides: 6. The CDR3 runs 15 residues. Per the germline V gene, CDR1 is LGHNA and CDR2 is YSLEER.